These 27 T cell receptor beta chains were sequenced from one sample in a study of cytomegalovirus exposure and HLA in healthy donors. Primers for the PCR totalled 60 Vbeta and 13 Jbeta. Sequencing used immunoSEQ multiplex PCR; TCRdb keeps in-frame clones, though not all of them. Among roughly 98,000 clones listed, less than 65% were seen once. The sequencing input was PBMCs. The receptor set was obtained from a woman aged 25 to 39 in good health and CMV-seropositive.

Written as DNA, the CDR3 is TGTGCCAGCAGCTCCCTAGCGGGGGGGCCCAACGAGCAGTACTTC. The encoded protein is CASSSLAGGPNEQYF. V gene TRBV13 combines with J gene TRBJ2-7; 12 bases line up with TRBD2. J was trimmed by 5 bases and V by 4 bases; bases with no gene match: 6. The CDR3 has 15 residues. Germline values: CDR1 PRHDT, CDR2 FYEKMQ (reference sequence). The entire variable domain, with the rest obtained from reference TRBV13 and TRBJ2-7, is as follows: AAGVIQSPRHLIKEKRETATLKCYPIPRHDTVYWYQQGPGQDPQFLISFYEKMQSDKGSIPDRFSAQQFSDYHSELNMSSLELGDSALYFCASSSLAGGPNEQYFGPGTRLTVT.

The V and J genes are TRBV6-6 and TRBJ1-1; 7 bases match TRBD1. Trimming at V came to 2 bases and at J to 1 base, leaving 7 bases not matched to a gene. Germline V gives CDR1 MNHNY, CDR2 SVGAGI (reference sequence). The CDR3 is 16 amino acids. CDR3 bases: TGTGCCAGCAGTTACCGGCCGACAGGGACGAACACTGAAGCTTTCTTT. Amino acids: CASSYRPTGTNTEAFF.

CDR3 DNA sequence: TGTGCCAGCAGCTTCTCAGGGGCCACTGAAGCTTTCTTT. Translation: CASSFSGATEAFF. The chain has TRBV7-8 and TRBJ1-1; TRBD1 might be the D (6 bases). This CDR3 is 13 amino acids long. Looked up from germline, CDR1 is SGHVS and CDR2 is FQNEAQ. V was pared by 3 bases and J by 4 bases, with 9 bases between. The full variable domain, with the rest looked up from reference TRBV7-8 and TRBJ1-1, is GAGVSQSPRYKVAKRGQDVALRCDPISGHVSLFWYQQALGQGPEFLTYFQNEAQLDKSGLPSDRFFAERPEGSVSTLKIQRTQQEDSAVYLCASSFSGATEAFFGQGTRLTVV.

This clone was detected only a few times. This rearrangement joins TRBV4-2 to TRBJ1-4; 10 bases are a match to TRBD1. The CDR3 contains 15 residues. The germline V gene has CDR1 LGHNA and CDR2 YNFKEQ. Losses at the gene ends were 3 bases for V and 8 bases for J; bases not matched to a gene: 6. CDR3 in DNA: TGTGCCAGCAGCCAGACAGGGGGCGCGGGGGAAAAACTGTTTTTT. This encodes CASSQTGGAGEKLFF.

This chain joins TRBV9 and TRBJ1-4; TRBD1 is a possible D gene (6 bases). The CDR3 loop spans 15 amino acids. Trimming pared 4 bases from V and 2 bases from J, leaving 12 bases between. Germline CDR1 reads SGDLS; CDR2 reads YYNGEE. The CDR3 sequence is CASSRGLGTNEKLFF. The CDR3, as DNA: TGTGCCAGCAGCAGGGGGTTGGGGACTAATGAAAAACTGTTTTTT.

The chain has TRBV18 and TRBJ2-5; TRBD2 might be the D (5 bases). Trimming shortened V by 2 bases and J by 4 bases, and 8 bases separated the two germline ends. This CDR3 has 13 amino acids. Germline values: CDR1 KGHSH, CDR2 LQKENI. The CDR3 region has the DNA TGTGCCAGCTCACCAGGGGAGCTAGAGACCCAGTACTTC. This sequence encodes CASSPGELETQYF.

V and J are TRBV5-4 and TRBJ2-5; D is perhaps TRBD1 (6 bases). Trimming took 4 bases from V and 1 from J, leaving 14 bases between them. This CDR3 spans 15 amino acids. Germline-derived CDR1 and CDR2 are SGHNT and YYREEE (reference sequence). The CDR3 sequence is CASSLRQALQETQYF. CDR3 bases: TGTGCCAGCAGCCTAAGACAGGCTCTCCAAGAGACCCAGTACTTC.

V usage is TRBV27 and J usage is TRBJ1-5, with 8 bases aligning to TRBD1. The V gene end was trimmed by 0 bases and the J gene end by 5 bases; junction bases not matched to a gene: 3. CDR1 and CDR2 from the germline V gene are MNHEY and SMNVEV (reference sequence). CDR3 size: 15 residues. The CDR3 loop reads CASSLSDRGDQPQHF. CDR3 coding DNA: TGTGCCAGCAGTTTATCAGACAGGGGCGATCAGCCCCAGCATTTT.

This clone was counted only a few times. The genes are TRBV7-3 and TRBJ2-3; weak D call: TRBD2 (6 bases). This CDR3 spans 14 amino acids. Germline V gene sequence: CDR1 SGHTA, CDR2 FQGTGA. Trimming removed 5 bases from V and 2 bases from J, with 11 bases in between. DNA of the CDR3: TGTGCCAGCAGCGGGACTGATATCACAGATACGCAGTATTTT. It yields the protein CASSGTDITDTQYF.

This chain connects TRBV27 to TRBJ1-2, with TRBD1 matching 11 bases. The CDR3 runs to 14 residues. The germline V gene has CDR1 MNHEY and CDR2 SMNVEV (reference sequence). After removal of 6 bases from V and 7 bases from J, the junction contained 7 bases not matched to a gene. The CDR3 DNA reads as TGTGCCAGCAGCCGAGCGGGACAGGGGGGTGGCTACACCTTC. Amino acids: CASSRAGQGGGYTF.

The chain uses TRBV7-2 and TRBJ1-2; 11 nucleotides align to TRBD1. Per the germline V gene, CDR1 is SGHTA and CDR2 is FQGNSA. The CDR3 runs to 16 residues. The ends lost 3 bases at V and 1 base at J; junction bases unmatched: 4. The CDR3 is CASSLDRGPLNYGYTF. The CDR3 DNA is TGTGCCAGCAGCTTGGACAGGGGGCCACTTAACTATGGCTACACCTTC.

This sequence joins TRBV6-4 and TRBJ2-4, with 9 bases matching TRBD1. Germline V gives CDR1 MRHNA, CDR2 SNTAGT. This CDR3 is 15 amino acids long. Trimming cost V 4 bases and J 1 base; bases outside gene matches: 2. CDR3 bases: TGTGCCAGCAGTGTGGGGACAGGGGCCAAAAACATTCAGTACTTC. Its translation is CASSVGTGAKNIQYF.

The CDR3, as DNA: TGCGCCAGCAGCTTTGGTCTAGCGGGGAACACCGGGGAGCTGTTTTTT. Translation: CASSFGLAGNTGELFF. V usage is TRBV5-1 and J usage is TRBJ2-2, with 8 bases identical to TRBD2. Germline V gene data show CDR1 as SGHRS and CDR2 as YFSETQ. The CDR3 is 16 amino acids. After removal of 2 bases from V and 1 base from J, the junction contained 4 bases not matched to a gene.

The chain employs TRBV10-3 and TRBJ1-2, with 8 bases fitting TRBD1. With V trimmed by 6 bases and J by 8 bases, 8 bases remained unmatched. Looked up from germline, CDR1 is ENHRY and CDR2 is SYGVKD. The length of the CDR3 is 13 residues. The CDR3 region has the DNA TGTGCCATCAGCGAGGACAGGGTGGAGGGCTACACCTTC. It encodes CAISEDRVEGYTF.

This clone was picked up a small number of times. The chain links TRBV6-5 to TRBJ1-1; perhaps TRBD1 as D (6 bases). Germline values: CDR1 MNHEY, CDR2 SVGAGI. The CDR3 sequence is 14 residues long. Trimming took off 6 bases at V and 5 bases at J, with 16 bases between the two ends. The CDR3 is CASSSGTSGTEAFF. CDR3 sequence (DNA): TGTGCCAGCAGCTCCGGGACAAGTGGTACTGAAGCTTTCTTT.

The genes are TRBV6-1 and TRBJ1-4; D is unresolved. Trimming removed 7 bases at V and 8 bases at J, with 14 bases between. Looked up from germline, CDR1 is MNHNS and CDR2 is SASEGT. This CDR3 is built from 13 residues. The CDR3 nucleotides read TGTGCCAGCACCCGAGTCGGAGGGGAAAAACTGTTTTTT. Translating gives CASTRVGGEKLFF.

This chain uses TRBV9 with TRBJ2-7, with TRBD2 matching 9 bases. V lost 0 bases to trimming and J lost 3 bases; unmatched junction nucleotides: 1. This CDR3 comprises 14 residues. Germline loops: CDR1 SGDLS, CDR2 YYNGEE. The chain's CDR3 is CASSVGRGGYEQYF. CDR3 DNA: TGTGCCAGCAGCGTAGGGCGGGGGGGCTACGAGCAGTACTTC.

This rearrangement joins TRBV5-1 to TRBJ1-4; tentatively, D is TRBD1 (5 bases). Germline loops: CDR1 SGHRS, CDR2 YFSETQ. The CDR3 length is 14 residues. Trimming removed 0 bases from V and 10 bases from J, with 13 bases in between. DNA for the CDR3: TGCGCCAGCAGCTTGGTGGGGGGTAGAGGAAAACTGTTTTTT. Translated: CASSLVGGRGKLFF. Supplemented by reference TRBV5-1 and TRBJ1-4, the full variable domain reads KAGVTQTPRYLIKTRGQQVTLSCSPISGHRSVSWYQQTPGQGLQFLFEYFSETQRNKGNFPGRFSGRQFSNSRSEMNVSTLELGDSALYLCASSLVGGRGKLFFGSGTQLSVL.

The chain carries TRBV9 and TRBJ2-2; 8 nucleotides agree with TRBD1. With 3 bases clipped from V and 1 base from J, the junction kept 8 bases outside the gene matches. Germline CDR1 and CDR2: SGDLS and YYNGEE. The CDR3 length is 17 residues. The CDR3 DNA is TGTGCCAGCAGCGCCCGGACAGGGATTATGAACACCGGGGAGCTGTTTTTT. The encoded protein is CASSARTGIMNTGELFF.

V is TRBV14 and J is TRBJ2-1; D remains unclear. Trimming pared 0 bases from V and 4 bases from J, leaving 13 bases between. Per the germline V gene, CDR1 is SGHDN and CDR2 is FVKESK. This CDR3 contains 16 residues. As DNA, the CDR3 is TGTGCCAGCAGCCAAGAAAACAGTTTTTTGTACAATGAGCAGTTCTTC. It specifies CASSQENSFLYNEQFF.

The V call is TRBV28, the J call TRBJ1-1, with D maybe TRBD1 (5 bases). The CDR3 length is 12 residues. The V gene lost 8 bases and the J gene lost 0 bases, with 7 bases spanning the gap. Germline V gene sequence: CDR1 MDHEN, CDR2 SYDVKM. Here the CDR3 reads CASQTVNTEAFF. DNA of the CDR3: TGTGCCAGCCAGACAGTGAACACTGAAGCTTTCTTT.

This chain links TRBV14 with TRBJ2-5, with 8 nucleotides matching TRBD1. J gave up 5 bases and V 4 bases, and 6 bases lay outside the gene matches. Germline V gene data show CDR1 as SGHDN and CDR2 as FVKESK. CDR3 length: 14 residues. The CDR3 spells CASSRWTGLETQYF. CDR3 DNA sequence: TGTGCCAGCAGCCGTTGGACAGGGCTGGAGACCCAGTACTTC. Full variable domain (outside the CDR3, taken from reference TRBV14 and TRBJ2-5): EAGVTQFPSHSVIEKGQTVTLRCDPISGHDNLYWYRRVMGKEIKFLLHFVKESKQDESGMPNNRFLAERTGGTYSTLKVQPAELEDSGVYFCASSRWTGLETQYFGPGTRLLVL.

This chain connects TRBV29-1 to TRBJ1-2; 7 nucleotides align to TRBD1. CDR1 and CDR2 from the germline V gene are SQVTM and ANQGSEA. V gave up 4 bases and J gave up 8 bases; unmatched junction bases: 13. CDR3 length: 14 residues. The CDR3 reads CSVVSEGAFWGYTF. The CDR3 DNA follows: TGCAGCGTTGTTAGTGAGGGGGCTTTCTGGGGCTACACCTTC. The whole variable domain, filled in from reference TRBV29-1 and TRBJ1-2, reads SAVISQKPSRDICQRGTSLTIQCQVDSQVTMMFWYRQQPGQSLTLIATANQGSEATYESGFVIDKFPISRPNLTFSTLTVSNMSPEDSSIYLCSVVSEGAFWGYTFGSGTRLTVV.

This clone has just one count. V is TRBV5-1 and J is TRBJ2-3, with D possibly TRBD1 on 5 matching bases. The germline CDR1 and CDR2 sequences are SGHRS and YFSETQ. The CDR3 length is 14 residues. V lost 0 bases and J lost 4, with 9 bases in between. The CDR3 DNA is TGCGCCAGCAGCTTGGACTTGACAGCAGATACGCAGTATTTT. The encoded protein is CASSLDLTADTQYF.

J is TRBJ1-1 and V is TRBV27, with 7 bases that match TRBD1. Germline CDR1 MNHEY, CDR2 SMNVEV (reference sequence). V lost 4 bases and J lost 6; bases outside the gene matches: 5. The CDR3 sequence is 13 residues long. The CDR3 is CASSYGQAAEAFF. CDR3 in DNA: TGTGCCAGCAGTTACGGACAGGCCGCTGAAGCTTTCTTT.

This clone was recorded once. V and J are TRBV6-5 and TRBJ2-3, with TRBD2 matching 8 bases. The CDR3 has 14 residues. The V gene's germline CDR1 is MNHEY and CDR2 SVGAGI. The trim removed 2 bases at V and 6 bases at J, leaving 4 bases unmatched. The CDR3 region is CASSYREGGDTQYF. CDR3 coding DNA: TGTGCCAGCAGTTACCGGGAGGGAGGGGATACGCAGTATTTT.

V and J are TRBV5-4 and TRBJ1-2, with D tentatively TRBD1 (6 bases). The ends were cut back, 4 bases at V and 8 bases at J, with 12 bases in the middle. CDR1 and CDR2 from the germline V gene are SGHNT and YYREEE (reference sequence). The CDR3 contains 12 residues. The CDR3 spells CASSPTGLGYTF. CDR3 in DNA: TGTGCCAGCAGCCCAACAGGGCTCGGCTACACCTTC.